The T cell receptor (beta chain) described here comes from a study of regulatory and conventional T cells in breast cancer. Via MiXCR, TCRdb re-called the PCR reads, giving one row per CDR3 protein. The table has approximately 9,600 distinct CDR3 sequences, roughly 36% seen once. V lost 4 bases, J lost 5 bases, and 12 bases lay in between. Germline CDR1 SGHRS, CDR2 YFSETQ. The CDR3 has 13 residues. This clonotype showed up just a few times. V usage is TRBV5-1 and J usage is TRBJ1-2; D is possibly TRBD1 (6 bases). The sequencing input was conventional T cells from blood. The receptor was isolated from a male donor in good health. In DNA, the CDR3 is TGCGCCAGCAGCCCCGGGACACCGTATGGCTACACCTTC. Amino acid sequence: CASSPGTPYGYTF.